This T cell receptor beta chain was captured in a study of T-cell reconstitution after alpha-beta-depleted transplantation in children (dated by TCRdb to about 2016). At the level of the whole study: The study quantitatively tracked T-cell immune reconstitution after TCRalphabeta/CD19-depleted allogeneic hematopoietic cell transplantation in children using TCR repertoire profiling. The paper's findings and limits, for the study overall: In some patients, the high TCRbeta diversity seen at day 60 was put down to recipient T cells and intrathymic progenitors that had survived conditioning. Hyperexpanded clone frequencies declined over subsequent months; after one year, T-cell counts and TCRbeta diversity were mostly attributed to newly produced T cells. The apparently early recovery of alphabetaT-cell counts about two months after transplant reportedly depended on only several hundred rapidly expanded clones that came from non-depleted graft cells.

CDR1 and CDR2, looked up from the germline V gene (reference sequence), are LNHDA and SQIVND. V and J lose 10 bases and 11 bases, and a span of 24 bases separates them. The CDR3 runs 14 amino acids, cysteine and phenylalanine included. The read is trimmed to its CDR3 DNA, 42 bases read in frame from base 1. The sample's treatment or condition label, in plain terms: allogeneic hematopoietic cell transplantation with graft depleted of TCRalphabeta T cells and CD19 B cells. TCRalphabeta/CD19-depleted allogeneic hematopoietic cell grafts were given to the transplant recipients, all of whom were children. As to this clonotype: It has no known antigen specificity. There are no base qualities to consult, and no much larger clone falls within one base.

The library was prepared using PCR. Sequenced using an Illumina HiSeq 2500. TCR libraries were prepared with molecular barcoding, using unique molecular identifiers to normalize TCRbeta repertoire quantification. The public sequencing data were trimmed at Q25 with fastp and processed into clonotypes with MiXCR by TCRdb, which kept only in-frame beta chains. Duplicate CDR3 protein sequences are folded into a single record with the most common DNA and genes. Counted in this sample were 250,000 to 300,000 distinct CDR3 sequences; around a tenth of them appeared once. About 25% of the sample is held by the ten biggest clonotypes.

The specimen was peripheral blood, collected 180 days after TCRalphabeta/CD19-depleted stem cell transplant. The rearranged chain carries TRBV19 and TRBJ1-5, with a weak D call of TRBD1 (5 bases match). The TCR originated in a male patient between 2 and 15 years old who had a stem cell transplant for chronic granulomatous disease, so the T cells may come from the graft donor. The nucleotide sequence reads TGTGCCACCGCCGGGACGGACCTGCTCGGGGCCCAGCATTTT. It specifies CATAGTDLLGAQHF.